These 20 T cell receptor beta chains originate from one sample sequenced in a study of identical twins. TCRdb independently ran MiXCR on the 5' RACE reads; one entry per CDR3 protein. This table holds 300,000 to 400,000 distinct CDR3 sequences, 8.5% to 10% found once. Material: naive T cells sorted from blood. The receptors were sampled from a woman between 45 and 60 years old in good health.

This clonotype was seen a handful of times. The chain joins TRBV19 to TRBJ1-5; D ambiguous. The germline V gene encodes CDR1 LNHDA and CDR2 SQIVND (reference sequence). Trimming took off 9 bases at V and 7 bases at J, with 13 bases between the two ends. This CDR3 has 12 amino acids. Here the CDR3 DNA reads TGTGCCAGCCGAACGGTTGACCAGCCCCAGCATTTT. This translates into CASRTVDQPQHF. Based on the CDR3 plus reference TRBV19 and TRBJ1-5, the full variable domain is DGGITQSPKYLFRKEGQNVTLSCEQNLNHDAMYWYRQDPGQGLRLIYYSQIVNDFQKGDIAEGYSVSREKKESFPLTVTSAQKNPTAFYLCASRTVDQPQHFGDGTRLSIL.

This clonotype was detected a few times. The V and J genes are TRBV5-1 and TRBJ2-2; 10 bases are a match to TRBD2. The junction had 5 bases not matched to a gene; V was cut back by 4 bases and J by 5 bases. The germline V gene encodes CDR1 SGHRS and CDR2 YFSETQ. This CDR3 region has 15 residues. The CDR3 DNA reads as TGCGCCAGCAGCATCCCGGGACTAGCGACCGGGGAGCTGTTTTTT. This translates into CASSIPGLATGELFF.

The rearrangement uses TRBV29-1 and TRBJ1-1; D gene ambiguous. Germline values: CDR1 SQVTM, CDR2 ANQGSEA. The ends were cut back, 6 bases at V and 11 bases at J, with 19 bases in the middle. This CDR3 has 12 amino acids. The CDR3 nucleotides read TGCAGCGTGAGGGAGACTCCCCAGGAGGCTTTCTTT. It translates to CSVRETPQEAFF.

V is TRBV27 and J is TRBJ2-7; TRBD2 matches 8 bases. The V segment lost 5 bases and the J segment 2 bases; nucleotides outside the gene matches: 8. This CDR3 is 15 amino acids long. Germline V gene sequence: CDR1 MNHEY, CDR2 SMNVEV (reference sequence). CDR3 residues: CASSPPGGNPYEQYF. The DNA of the CDR3 is TGTGCCAGCAGTCCCCCGGGAGGGAACCCCTACGAGCAGTACTTC.

This clonotype has a count of ten or more. The chain combines TRBV28 with TRBJ1-1; the D gene is possibly TRBD1 (6 bases). The germline gives CDR1 MDHEN, CDR2 SYDVKM. This CDR3 comprises 15 residues. V was cut by 3 bases and J by 7 bases, with 18 bases left in between. As DNA, the CDR3 is TGTGCCAGCAGTTTTGGCAAGGGGGGGCGGGATGAAGCTTTCTTT. It specifies CASSFGKGGRDEAFF.

The rearrangement links TRBV24-1 to TRBJ2-5; no definite D call. CDR1 and CDR2 from the germline V gene are KGHDR and SFDVKD. V lost 0 bases and J lost 7, with 5 bases in between. There are 12 residues in the CDR3. CDR3 protein: CATSDLRGTQYF. DNA for the CDR3: TGTGCCACCAGTGATTTGAGAGGGACCCAGTACTTC.

In its sample, this clonotype was seen a few times. The gene calls are TRBV5-1 and TRBJ1-3; D is ambiguous. Germline loops: CDR1 SGHRS, CDR2 YFSETQ. Trimming pared 0 bases from V and 2 bases from J, leaving 6 bases between. The CDR3 runs 14 residues. The CDR3: CASSLVSAGNTIYF. Written as DNA, the CDR3 is TGCGCCAGCAGCTTGGTCTCAGCTGGAAACACCATATATTTT.

There are a few counts of this clonotype. The chain employs TRBV20-1 and TRBJ2-4; possibly TRBD1 or TRBD2 for D (6 bases each). In germline, CDR1 is DFQATT, CDR2 SNEGSKA (reference sequence). Between the trimmed V and J ends, which lost 6 bases and 8 bases, there was a span of 17 bases. The CDR3 extends over 13 amino acids. CDR3 protein: CSALLGGSDIQYF. The CDR3 DNA follows: TGCAGTGCCCTCCTGGGGGGCTCGGACATTCAGTACTTC.

This clonotype was counted only a few times. V is TRBV28 and J is TRBJ1-2; 9 bases line up with TRBD1. The CDR3 covers 13 residues. J was trimmed by 8 bases and V by 5 bases; bases with no gene match: 6. The germline gives CDR1 MDHEN, CDR2 SYDVKM. CDR3 protein: CASSPRTGDGYTF. For the CDR3, the DNA is TGTGCCAGCAGTCCAAGGACAGGGGACGGCTACACCTTC.

The sample holds a few counts of this clonotype. The chain is built from TRBV11-2 and TRBJ2-7, with a weak D call TRBD2 (7 bases). This CDR3 spans 20 amino acids. Germline CDR1 is SGHAT and CDR2 is FQNNGV. Trimming cost V 1 base and J 0 bases, with 25 bases left between them. In DNA form, the CDR3 reads TGTGCCAGCAGCTTAGGTAGGGGAGGGGGGCGGAGGACGCGCTCCTACGAGCAGTACTTC. This encodes CASSLGRGGGRRTRSYEQYF.

This clonotype was counted many times. J is TRBJ2-2 and V is TRBV5-1; no clear D gene. The CDR3 totals 14 residues. The V end lost 2 bases, the J end lost 1 base, and 6 bases lay between the germline ends. The germline V gene encodes CDR1 SGHRS and CDR2 YFSETQ. The CDR3 is CASSLLQNTGELFF. In DNA, the CDR3 is TGCGCCAGCAGCTTACTACAGAACACCGGGGAGCTGTTTTTT.

J is TRBJ1-1 and V is TRBV3-1; no firm D call. CDR3 length: 11 amino acids. Germline V gene data show CDR1 as LGHDT and CDR2 as YNNKEL (reference sequence). V was cut by 1 base and J by 8 bases, with 5 bases left in between. CDR3 nucleotide sequence: TGTGCCAGCAGCCAAGCCGCCGAAGCTTTCTTT. It translates to CASSQAAEAFF.

The sample holds many counts of this clonotype. The chain couples TRBV5-4 to TRBJ2-3; no reliable D call. Germline V CDR1 and CDR2: SGHNT, YYREEE (reference sequence). The CDR3 has 14 amino acids. V dropped 2 bases and J dropped 0 bases, with 7 bases sitting between them. CDR3 sequence reads: CASSFRASTDTQYF. The CDR3 DNA follows: TGTGCCAGCAGCTTTCGCGCCAGCACAGATACGCAGTATTTT.

The genes are TRBV7-6 and TRBJ2-3, with TRBD2 identical over 12 bases. Germline CDR1 reads SGHVS; CDR2 reads FNYEAQ. V shed 5 bases and J 8 bases; nucleotides not matched to a gene: 17. This CDR3 is 18 amino acids long. As DNA, the CDR3 is TGTGCCAGCAGCCCCGGACTAGCGGGATGCGTCTGTGGGGCTACGCAGTATTTT. Protein sequence: CASSPGLAGCVCGATQYF. Full variable domain (rest looked up from reference TRBV7-6 and TRBJ2-3): GAGVSQSPRYKVTKRGQDVALRCDPISGHVSLYWYRQALGQGPEFLTYFNYEAQQDKSGLPNDRFSAERPEGSISTLTIQRTEQRDSAMYRCASSPGLAGCVCGATQYFGPGTRLTVL.

The J gene is TRBJ2-4, the V gene TRBV10-2; D tentatively fits TRBD1 or TRBD2 (6 bases each). The V gene lost 6 bases and the J gene lost 1 base, with 19 bases spanning the gap. The CDR3 spans 17 residues. Germline loops: CDR1 WSHSY, CDR2 SAAADI. The CDR3 sequence is CASSPDLVGGAKNIQYF. CDR3 DNA sequence: TGCGCCAGCAGCCCGGACCTCGTCGGGGGCGCCAAAAACATTCAGTACTTC.

This clonotype was counted at least ten times. This rearrangement joins TRBV20-1 to TRBJ2-1; TRBD2 is a possible D gene (5 bases). The germline V and J ends were trimmed by 0 bases and 4 bases, with 13 bases remaining between them. Germline loops: CDR1 DFQATT, CDR2 SNEGSKA (reference sequence). This CDR3 comprises 15 residues. CDR3 loop: CSARDVANPYNEQFF. In DNA, the CDR3 is TGCAGTGCTAGAGACGTAGCGAACCCATACAATGAGCAGTTCTTC.

The chain is built from TRBV20-1 and TRBJ2-7; D might be TRBD1 (6 bases). V dropped 6 bases and J dropped 0 bases, with 12 bases sitting between them. The CDR3 covers 13 residues. Germline lookup yields CDR1 DFQATT and CDR2 SNEGSKA (reference sequence). CDR3 DNA sequence: TGCAGTGCCCAGGACAGATACTCCTACGAGCAGTACTTC. Its protein is CSAQDRYSYEQYF.

V and J are TRBV19 and TRBJ1-5; D unclear. This CDR3 region has 15 residues. Germline V gene data show CDR1 as LNHDA and CDR2 as SQIVND (reference sequence). V lost 4 bases to trimming and J lost 0 bases, with 10 bases between them. Here the CDR3 reads CASSRDRSSNQPQHF. The CDR3 bases are TGTGCCAGTAGTAGAGACCGGTCTAGCAATCAGCCCCAGCATTTT.

This chain uses TRBV5-1 with TRBJ1-4; 10 positions agree with TRBD1. V was pared by 7 bases and J by 7 bases, with 7 bases of the junction left unmatched. CDR1 is SGHRS and CDR2 is YFSETQ in the germline V gene. The CDR3 runs to 14 residues. The CDR3, as DNA: TGCGCCAGCCGACCGGGACAGGGGATTGAAAAACTGTTTTTT. Its translation: CASRPGQGIEKLFF.

This clonotype was found many times. The CDR3 bases are TGTGCCAGCAGCCTGACGAGGTTTAACACTGAAGCTTTCTTT. Protein product: CASSLTRFNTEAFF. V usage is TRBV9 and J usage is TRBJ1-1; the D is unclear. Germline CDR1 SGDLS, CDR2 YYNGEE. The CDR3 has 14 residues. With 4 bases removed from V and 2 bases from J, the gap between germline ends came to 12 bases.